A single TCR beta chain is shown here with its context. The CDR3 consists of 15 residues. V was trimmed by 4 bases and J by 0 bases, leaving 12 bases between them. CDR1 and CDR2 from the germline V gene are MNHEY and SMNVEV (reference sequence). The sample comes from a study of blood T cell repertoires in COVID-19. About the research overall: Samples representing acute and convalescent COVID-19 were sourced from the United States, Italy and Spain. T cells, B-cell-depleted T cells, or PBMCs supplied cDNA or gDNA.

Study processing details: Reference gene primer amplification gave nucleated cell count estimates. Generated by immunoSEQ multiplex PCR, the TCRdb table keeps only in-frame clones and is missing some. V and J calls and clone size are copied from that table; D and trimming were computed from the DNA. The data show roughly 35,000 clones, roughly 75% seen once. The receptor was isolated from a man between 70 and 80 years old with acute or convalescent COVID-19. Sequenced input: peripheral blood. V and J are TRBV27 and TRBJ1-1, with D perhaps TRBD1 (5 bases). The CDR3 nucleotides read TGTGCCAGCAGTTCCTCGACAGTAATGAACACTGAAGCTTTCTTT. This sequence encodes CASSSSTVMNTEAFF.